The 10 T cell receptor beta chains presented below share a single source sample, sequenced in a study of pediatric ulcerative colitis. Sequenced by immunoSEQ multiplex PCR; TCRdb stores in-frame clones only, minus some. The sample records fewer than 45,000 clones, roughly 80% being singletons. The sequencing input was blood. These receptors all stem from a girl aged 10-17 years with moderate ulcerative colitis.

This clone has more than one count but fewer than ten. V usage is TRBV19 and J usage is TRBJ1-2, with a possible D match to TRBD1 (5 bases). V was shortened by 3 bases and J by 6 bases, with 14 bases between the two germline ends. The CDR3 covers 14 residues. Germline values: CDR1 LNHDA, CDR2 SQIVND (reference sequence). The chain's CDR3 is CASSIGDRWNGYTF. The DNA for the CDR3 is TGTGCCAGTAGTATCGGGGACCGGTGGAATGGCTACACCTTC.

The chain employs TRBV5-6 and TRBJ2-2; a weak D match, TRBD1 (6 bases). CDR1 is SGHDT and CDR2 is YYEEEE in the germline V gene. The CDR3 is 16 amino acids. V dropped 7 bases and J dropped 2 bases, with 18 bases sitting between them. DNA for the CDR3: TGTGCCAGCCACAGGGATTCCCTAGTTAACACCGGGGAGCTGTTTTTT. The encoded protein is CASHRDSLVNTGELFF.

The J gene is TRBJ2-1, the V gene TRBV27; 7 nucleotides line up with TRBD2. Trimming at V came to 3 bases and at J to 4 bases, leaving 12 bases not matched to a gene. From germline, CDR1 is MNHEY and CDR2 SMNVEV (reference sequence). There are 17 residues in the CDR3. The CDR3 bases are TGTGCCAGCAGTTTTTACTCAGGAGCTAGCGGATACAATGAGCAGTTCTTC. This codes for CASSFYSGASGYNEQFF.

This rearrangement joins TRBV5-1 to TRBJ1-5; weak D call: TRBD1 (6 bases). Looked up from germline, CDR1 is SGHRS and CDR2 is YFSETQ. The CDR3 is 15 residues long. The V end lost 0 bases, the J end lost 6 bases, and 13 bases lay between the germline ends. This CDR3 reads CASSLDPGAFQPQHF. CDR3 sequence (DNA): TGCGCCAGCAGCTTGGATCCGGGGGCCTTTCAGCCCCAGCATTTT.

V and J are TRBV19 and TRBJ2-1, with TRBD2 identical over 11 bases. The CDR3 covers 16 residues. CDR1 LNHDA and CDR2 SQIVND come from the germline V gene (reference sequence). V shed 3 bases, J shed 4 bases, and the junction held 5 bases outside the gene matches. The CDR3 region is CASSIGTSGAYNEQFF. The CDR3 DNA reads as TGTGCCAGTAGTATCGGGACTAGCGGCGCGTACAATGAGCAGTTCTTC.

The rearrangement links TRBV30 to TRBJ2-4; TRBD2 matches at 10 bases. The germline V gene has CDR1 GTSNPN and CDR2 SVGIG (reference sequence). The CDR3 length is 16 residues. V shed 0 bases and J 7 bases; nucleotides not matched to a gene: 9. The CDR3 coding sequence is TGTGCCTGGAGTGTAGCGGGAGGGTCACAGATTAACATTCAGTACTTC. Encoded protein: CAWSVAGGSQINIQYF.

J is TRBJ1-1 and V is TRBV5-4; D unclear. V dropped 4 bases and J dropped 1 base, with 5 bases sitting between them. This CDR3 spans 12 amino acids. CDR1 is SGHNT, CDR2 YYREEE, per germline (reference sequence). The CDR3 region is CASSGGNTEAFF. The DNA for the CDR3 is TGTGCCAGCAGCGGTGGGAACACTGAAGCTTTCTTT.

This clone turned up a few times. The chain links TRBV7-9 to TRBJ1-4, with D hard to call. Germline V gene data show CDR1 as SEHNR and CDR2 as FQNEAQ (reference sequence). The germline V and J ends were trimmed by 2 bases and 3 bases, with 10 bases remaining between them. This CDR3 region has 15 residues. CDR3 bases: TGTGCCAGCAGCTTATACGTTGGGTCTAATGAAAAACTGTTTTTT. Translation: CASSLYVGSNEKLFF.

This sequence joins TRBV7-8 and TRBJ2-1; D uncertain. Looked up from germline, CDR1 is SGHVS and CDR2 is FQNEAQ. The ends were cut back, 1 base at V and 0 bases at J, with 13 bases in the middle. CDR3 size: 17 residues. DNA of the CDR3: TGTGCCAGCAGCTTAGGGCTAGGGTTCTACTCCTACAATGAGCAGTTCTTC. As protein: CASSLGLGFYSYNEQFF.

The chain couples TRBV15 to TRBJ1-4; D call uncertain. The CDR3 length is 17 residues. Trimming left V 1 base short and J 6 bases short, with 18 bases between. CDR1 and CDR2 from the germline V gene are LNHNV and YYDKDF (reference sequence). DNA for the CDR3: TGTGCCACCAGCAGAGGGCGTGGGCCCCATGACGATGAAAAACTGTTTTTT. Protein sequence: CATSRGRGPHDDEKLFF.